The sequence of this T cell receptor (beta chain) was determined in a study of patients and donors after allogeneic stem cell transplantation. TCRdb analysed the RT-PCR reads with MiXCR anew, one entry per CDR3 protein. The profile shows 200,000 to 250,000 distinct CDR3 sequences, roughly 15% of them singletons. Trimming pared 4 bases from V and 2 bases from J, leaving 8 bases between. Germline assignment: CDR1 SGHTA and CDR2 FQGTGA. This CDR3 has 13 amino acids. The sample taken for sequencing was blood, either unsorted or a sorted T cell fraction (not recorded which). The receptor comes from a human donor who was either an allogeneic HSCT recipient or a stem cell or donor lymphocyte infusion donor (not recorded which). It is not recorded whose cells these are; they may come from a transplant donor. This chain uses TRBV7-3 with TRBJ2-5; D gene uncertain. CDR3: CASSYPLQETQYF. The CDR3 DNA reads TGTGCCAGCAGCTACCCCTTGCAAGAGACCCAGTACTTC.